This is a list of T cell receptor beta chains from one sample in a study of OX40 agonist ivuxolimab in advanced cancers. Some clones are missing from TCRdb's copy, which holds only in-frame ones; the method was immunoSEQ multiplex PCR. The data contain 22,000 or so clones, about 73% of them singletons. Sequenced here: CD4+ or CD8+ T cells sorted from blood, sampled in a trial of the OX40 agonist ivuxolimab. The source is an adult with an advanced solid tumor such as melanoma, head and neck, liver or kidney cancer. Both conserved end residues are part of each CDR3. The D gene is left open where the match is weak. Clone size appears in some rows only: once, few, many, or a class for an expanded clone.

D	J	V	size	CDR3	DNA
-	TRBJ2-7	TRBV5-1	-	CASSLEAHTYEQYF	TGCGCCAGCAGCTTGGAGGCACATACCTACGAGCAGTACTTC
-	TRBJ2-7	TRBV5-4	-	CASSLDRRAYEQYF	TGTGCCAGCAGCTTGGATCGCAGGGCCTACGAGCAGTACTTC
TRBD1	TRBJ1-2	TRBV5-4	-	CASSPAGQAVDGYTF	TGTGCCAGCAGCCCCGCTGGACAGGCTGTCGATGGCTACACCTTC
-	TRBJ1-1	TRBV9	-	CASSVGGRSPGTEAFF	TGTGCCAGCAGCGTAGGGGGCAGGTCACCGGGGACTGAAGCTTTCTTT
-	TRBJ1-1	TRBV11-2	-	CASSLVGIMDAFF	TGTGCCAGCAGCTTAGTCGGGATTATGGATGCTTTCTTT
-	TRBJ2-3	TRBV6-6	few	CASSYPTDTQYF	TGTGCCAGCAGTTACCCGACAGATACGCAGTATTTT
TRBD2	TRBJ2-7	TRBV5-6	-	CASSQTSGRTYEQYF	TGTGCCAGCAGCCAAACTAGCGGGAGAACCTACGAGCAGTACTTC
TRBD1	TRBJ1-5	TRBV4-2	once	CASSQGQGAWQPQHF	TGTGCCAGCAGCCAAGGACAGGGGGCATGGCAGCCCCAGCATTTT
-	TRBJ1-4	TRBV7-9	-	CASSLGGQALATNEKLFF	TGTGCCAGCAGCTTAGGAGGCCAGGCCCTAGCAACTAATGAAAAACTGTTTTTT
-	TRBJ2-3	TRBV4-2	-	CASSQGDPGLAIDTQYF	TGTGCCAGCAGCCAAGGGGATCCGGGACTCGCGATAGATACGCAGTATTTT